This T cell receptor beta chain came from a study of T-cell memory formation after mild COVID-19. TCRdb re-analysed the 5' RACE reads in MiXCR, keeping a single row per CDR3 protein. The sample carries fewer than 140,000 distinct CDR3 sequences, approximately 15% recorded once. This CDR3 has 14 amino acids. Between the trimmed V and J ends, which lost 6 bases and 3 bases, there was a span of 14 bases. This sequence originates from an adult woman who had mild COVID-19 (a few samples of this study predate the infection). Cell type and time point are not known. The rearrangement uses TRBV12-3 or TRBV12-4 and TRBJ1-1; TRBD1 is a possible D gene (6 bases). The sequenced material came from PBMCs or a T cell subset sorted from them (not recorded which). Here the CDR3 reads CASRTGTRYTEAFF. The DNA for the CDR3 is TGTGCCAGCAGAACCGGGACAAGGTACACTGAAGCTTTCTTT.